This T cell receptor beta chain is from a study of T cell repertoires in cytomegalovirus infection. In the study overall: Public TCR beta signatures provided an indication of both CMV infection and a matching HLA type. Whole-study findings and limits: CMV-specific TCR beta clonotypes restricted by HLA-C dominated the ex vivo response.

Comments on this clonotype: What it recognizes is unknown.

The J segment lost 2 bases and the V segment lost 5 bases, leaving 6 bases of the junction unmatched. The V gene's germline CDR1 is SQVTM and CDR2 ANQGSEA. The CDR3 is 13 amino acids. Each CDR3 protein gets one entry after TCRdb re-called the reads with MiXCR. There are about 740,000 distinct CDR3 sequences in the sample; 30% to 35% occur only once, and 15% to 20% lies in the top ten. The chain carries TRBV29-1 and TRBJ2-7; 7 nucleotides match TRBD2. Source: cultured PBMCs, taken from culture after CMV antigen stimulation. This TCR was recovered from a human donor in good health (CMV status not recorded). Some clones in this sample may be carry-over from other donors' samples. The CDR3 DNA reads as TGCAGCGTTACTAGCGTGGAGGCCTACGAGCAGTACTTC. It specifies CSVTSVEAYEQYF.